This is a list of T cell receptor beta chains from one sample in a study of cytomegalovirus exposure and HLA in healthy donors. Sequencing was performed with immunoSEQ multiplex PCR; in TCRdb, only in-frame clones are kept and a portion is missing. The sample lists around 170,000 clones, around 75% occurring once. Sequencing was carried out using PBMCs. The origin of the receptors is a middle-aged man in good health and CMV-seropositive. Each CDR3 is given with its conserved first and last residue. Each record gives: J gene, D gene, clone size, CDR3 length, V gene, CDR3 protein, CDR3 DNA. The D gene is left open where the match is weak. The size field is filled for only some rows; it gives once, few, many or a size class.

TRBJ1-4,-,-,16,TRBV10-3,CAISERQAGLNEKLFF,TGTGCCATCAGTGAGCGGCAAGCGGGCCTTAATGAAAAACTGTTTTTT
TRBJ2-2,-,-,15,TRBV30,CAWSDMGAYTGELFF,TGTGCCTGGAGTGATATGGGGGCTTACACCGGGGAGCTGTTTTTT
TRBJ2-7,TRBD2,-,15,TRBV7-8,CASSPRLAGTYEQYF,TGTGCCAGCAGCCCCCGACTAGCGGGGACCTACGAGCAGTACTTC
TRBJ2-2,-,-,14,TRBV9,CASSTITDTGELFF,TGTGCCAGCAGCACAATCACAGACACCGGGGAGCTGTTTTTT
TRBJ2-5,-,-,14,TRBV7-3,CASSRTGLQETQYF,TGTGCCAGCAGCAGGACTGGATTGCAAGAGACCCAGTACTTC
TRBJ2-3,-,-,15,TRBV11-2,CASSLGDWITDTQYF,TGTGCCAGCAGCTTAGGGGACTGGATCACAGATACGCAGTATTTT
TRBJ1-2,TRBD1,-,17,TRBV10-2,CASSEFQGGMGNYGYTF,TGCGCCAGCAGTGAGTTCCAGGGGGGAATGGGGAACTATGGCTACACCTTC
TRBJ2-3,-,-,12,TRBV11-3,CASSLGGQPRYF,TGTGCCAGCAGCTTAGGGGGCCAACCCAGGTATTTT
TRBJ2-5,TRBD2,-,16,TRBV4-2,CASSRLGLADQETQYF,TGTGCCAGCAGCCGATTGGGACTAGCGGACCAAGAGACCCAGTACTTC
TRBJ2-5,-,once,15,TRBV7-9,CASSPGYAGRETQYF,TGTGCCAGCTCACCCGGATATGCAGGGCGGGAGACCCAGTACTTC
TRBJ2-1,TRBD1,-,16,TRBV11-3,CASSLEGGSGYNEQFF,TGTGCCAGCAGCTTAGAAGGGGGCTCGGGCTACAATGAGCAGTTCTTC
TRBJ2-5,TRBD1,-,15,TRBV7-9,CASSPGDRAKETQYF,TGTGCCAGCAGCCCAGGGGACAGGGCAAAAGAGACCCAGTACTTC
TRBJ2-2,TRBD2,-,16,TRBV5-4,CASSLWNSGVSGELFF,TGTGCCAGCAGCTTGTGGAATAGCGGGGTGAGCGGGGAGCTGTTTTTT
TRBJ2-7,-,-,16,TRBV19,CASSLHTGKGKDEQYF,TGTGCCAGTAGTCTTCATACCGGGAAGGGAAAGGACGAGCAGTACTTC
TRBJ1-1,-,-,14,TRBV7-2,CASSLTGPNTEAFF,TGTGCCAGCAGCTTAACAGGGCCGAACACTGAAGCTTTCTTT
TRBJ2-3,TRBD1,-,15,TRBV19,CASSIGQADTDTQYF,TGTGCCAGTAGTATTGGACAGGCGGACACAGATACGCAGTATTTT
TRBJ2-7,TRBD1,-,15,TRBV7-2,CASSSGTDLIYEQYF,TGTGCCAGCAGCTCCGGGACAGATCTAATCTACGAGCAGTACTTC
TRBJ2-2,-,-,14,TRBV5-1,CASSRDWNTGELFF,TGCGCCAGCAGCCGGGACTGGAACACCGGGGAGCTGTTTTTT